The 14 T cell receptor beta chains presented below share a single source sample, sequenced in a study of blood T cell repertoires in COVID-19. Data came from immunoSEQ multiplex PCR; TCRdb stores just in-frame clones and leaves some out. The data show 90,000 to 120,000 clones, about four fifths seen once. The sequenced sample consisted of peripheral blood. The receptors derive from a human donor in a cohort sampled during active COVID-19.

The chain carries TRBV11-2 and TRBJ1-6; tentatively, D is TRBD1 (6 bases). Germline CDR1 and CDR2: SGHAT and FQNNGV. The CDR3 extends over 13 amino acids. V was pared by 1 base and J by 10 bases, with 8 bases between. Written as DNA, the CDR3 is TGTGCCAGCAGCTTAGGGACAGACTCACCCCTCCACTTT. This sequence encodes CASSLGTDSPLHF.

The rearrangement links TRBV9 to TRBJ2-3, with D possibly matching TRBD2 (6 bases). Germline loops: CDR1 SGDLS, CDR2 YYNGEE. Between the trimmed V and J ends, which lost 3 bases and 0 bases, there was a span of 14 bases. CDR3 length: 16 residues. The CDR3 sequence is CASSAKSSVSTDTQYF. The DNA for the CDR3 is TGTGCCAGCAGCGCCAAATCTAGCGTTAGCACAGATACGCAGTATTTT. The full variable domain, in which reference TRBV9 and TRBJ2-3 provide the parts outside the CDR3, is DSGVTQTPKHLITATGQRVTLRCSPRSGDLSVYWYQQSLDQGLQFLIQYYNGEERAKGNILERFSAQQFPDLHSELNLSSLELGDSALYFCASSAKSSVSTDTQYFGPGTRLTVL.

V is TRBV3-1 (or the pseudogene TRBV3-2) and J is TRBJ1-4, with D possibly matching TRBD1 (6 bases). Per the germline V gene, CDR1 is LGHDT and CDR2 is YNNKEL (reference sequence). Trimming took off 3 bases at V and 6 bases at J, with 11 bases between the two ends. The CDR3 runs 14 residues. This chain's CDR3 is CASSQDSTDEKLFF. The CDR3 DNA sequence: TGTGCCAGCAGCCAGGACAGTACGGATGAAAAACTGTTTTTT.

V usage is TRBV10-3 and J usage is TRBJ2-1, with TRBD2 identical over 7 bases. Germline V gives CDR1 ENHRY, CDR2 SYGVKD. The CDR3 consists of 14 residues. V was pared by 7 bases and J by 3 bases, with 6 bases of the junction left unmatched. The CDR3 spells CAIKASGVYNEQFF. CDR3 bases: TGTGCCATCAAGGCTAGCGGTGTCTACAATGAGCAGTTCTTC.

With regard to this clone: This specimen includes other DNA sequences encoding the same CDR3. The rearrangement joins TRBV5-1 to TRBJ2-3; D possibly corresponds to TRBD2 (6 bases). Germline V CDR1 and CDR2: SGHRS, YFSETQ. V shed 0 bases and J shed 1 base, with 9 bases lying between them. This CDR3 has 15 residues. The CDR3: CASSLGSSGTDTQYF. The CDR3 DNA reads TGCGCCAGCAGCTTGGGTTCTAGCGGCACAGATACGCAGTATTTT.

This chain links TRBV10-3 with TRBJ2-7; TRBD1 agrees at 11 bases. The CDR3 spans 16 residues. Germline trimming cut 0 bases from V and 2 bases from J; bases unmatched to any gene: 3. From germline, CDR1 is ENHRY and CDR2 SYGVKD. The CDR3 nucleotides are TGTGCCATCAGTGAGTCGGGGGGACAGGGGGCCTACGAGCAGTACTTC. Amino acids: CAISESGGQGAYEQYF.

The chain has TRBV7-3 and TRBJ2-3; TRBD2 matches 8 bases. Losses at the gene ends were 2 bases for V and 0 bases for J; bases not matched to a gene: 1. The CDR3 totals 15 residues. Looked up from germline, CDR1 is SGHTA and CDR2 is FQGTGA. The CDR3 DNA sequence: TGTGCCAGCAGCTTACAGCGGGGGAGCACAGATACGCAGTATTTT. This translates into CASSLQRGSTDTQYF.

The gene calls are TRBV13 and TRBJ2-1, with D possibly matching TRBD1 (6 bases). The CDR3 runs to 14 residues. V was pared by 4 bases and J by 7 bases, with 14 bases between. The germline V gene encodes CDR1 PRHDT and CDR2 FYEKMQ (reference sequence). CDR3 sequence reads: CASSWGTRGNEQFF. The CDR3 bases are TGTGCCAGCAGCTGGGGAACAAGGGGGAATGAGCAGTTCTTC.

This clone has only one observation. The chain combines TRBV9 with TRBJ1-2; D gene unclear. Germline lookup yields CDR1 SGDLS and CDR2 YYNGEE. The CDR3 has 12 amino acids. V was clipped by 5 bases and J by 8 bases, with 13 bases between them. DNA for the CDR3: TGTGCCAGCAGAAAACTAGGGAGGGGCTACACCTTC. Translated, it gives CASRKLGRGYTF.

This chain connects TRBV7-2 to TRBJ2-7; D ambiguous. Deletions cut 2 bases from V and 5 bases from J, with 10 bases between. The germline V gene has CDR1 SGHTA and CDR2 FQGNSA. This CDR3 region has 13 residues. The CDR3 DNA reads TGTGCCAGCAGCTTATCCCTCCTCCACGAGCAGTACGTC. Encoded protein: CASSLSLLHEQYV.

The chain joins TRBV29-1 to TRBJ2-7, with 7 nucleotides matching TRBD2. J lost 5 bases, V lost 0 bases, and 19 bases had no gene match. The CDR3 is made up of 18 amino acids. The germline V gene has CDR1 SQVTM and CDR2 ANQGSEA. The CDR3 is CSVEDRGREKGAGHEQYV. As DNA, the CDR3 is TGCAGCGTTGAAGATCGAGGGAGGGAGAAGGGAGCGGGACACGAGCAGTACGTC.

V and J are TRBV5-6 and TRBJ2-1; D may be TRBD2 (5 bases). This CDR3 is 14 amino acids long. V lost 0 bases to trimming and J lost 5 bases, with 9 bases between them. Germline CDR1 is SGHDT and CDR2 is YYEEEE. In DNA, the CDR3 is TGTGCCAGCAGCTTGGCCCTAGCAAACAATGAGCAGTTCTTC. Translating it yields CASSLALANNEQFF.

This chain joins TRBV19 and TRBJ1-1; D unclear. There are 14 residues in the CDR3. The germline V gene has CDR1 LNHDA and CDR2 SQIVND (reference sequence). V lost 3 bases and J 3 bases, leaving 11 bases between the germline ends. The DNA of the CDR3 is TGTGCCAGTAGTATCGGGAATCGGGACACTGAAGCTTTCTTT. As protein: CASSIGNRDTEAFF.

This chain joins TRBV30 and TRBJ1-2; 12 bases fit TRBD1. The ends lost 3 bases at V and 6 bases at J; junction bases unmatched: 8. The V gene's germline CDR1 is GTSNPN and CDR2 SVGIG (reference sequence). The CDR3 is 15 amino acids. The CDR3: CAWRRGTGGANGYTF. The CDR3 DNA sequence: TGTGCCTGGAGACGGGGGACAGGGGGCGCGAATGGCTACACCTTC.